Shown below are 6 T cell receptor beta chains from a single sample sequenced in a study of blood T cell repertoires in COVID-19. Data came from immunoSEQ multiplex PCR; TCRdb stores just in-frame clones and leaves some out. The sample has just over 300,000 clones, around 92% seen once. The sequenced sample was peripheral blood. Receptor source: a woman aged 25-40 years with COVID-19, enrolled during active disease.

The J gene is TRBJ1-2, the V gene TRBV5-1, with 7 positions matching TRBD1. The CDR3 totals 13 residues. With 7 bases clipped from V and 7 bases from J, the junction kept 10 bases outside the gene matches. Per germline, CDR1 SGHRS and CDR2 YFSETQ. This CDR3 reads CASFSGQVGGYTF. The CDR3 nucleotides read TGCGCCAGCTTCTCCGGACAGGTCGGTGGCTACACCTTC.

V gene TRBV28 combines with J gene TRBJ1-6; D ambiguous. The V gene's germline CDR1 is MDHEN and CDR2 SYDVKM. Between the trimmed V and J ends, which lost 5 bases and 7 bases, there was a span of 18 bases. This CDR3 contains 16 residues. Here the CDR3 reads CASSRTQELKNSPLHF. Written as DNA, the CDR3 is TGTGCCAGCAGTAGAACCCAGGAATTAAAGAATTCACCCCTCCACTTT.

This clone came up once. The CDR3, as DNA: TGTGCCAGCAGTGAGTATCGGCAGGGAGGATACGAGCAGTACGTC. Amino acids: CASSEYRQGGYEQYV. The rearrangement links TRBV6-1 to TRBJ2-7, with TRBD2 as a possible D gene (6 bases). Germline CDR1 is MNHNS and CDR2 is SASEGT. V dropped 3 bases and J dropped 4 bases, with 16 bases sitting between them. CDR3 length: 15 amino acids.

This CDR3 reads CASSLQGSGYGYTF. CDR3 sequence (DNA): TGTGCCAGCAGCTTACAGGGGTCTGGCTATGGCTACACCTTC. The chain is built from TRBV7-2 and TRBJ1-2, with a tentative D call TRBD1 (6 bases). Germline lookup yields CDR1 SGHTA and CDR2 FQGNSA. The CDR3 covers 14 residues. V was cut by 2 bases and J by 4 bases, with 11 bases left in between.

The V gene is TRBV11-3, the J gene TRBJ2-5; 9 bases are shared with TRBD1. The trim removed 4 bases at V and 6 bases at J, leaving 9 bases unmatched. The germline V gene encodes CDR1 SGHNT and CDR2 YENEEA. This CDR3 spans 15 amino acids. The CDR3 DNA is TGTGCCAGCAGCTCTGGAGGGACAGGGAGCAAGACCCAGTACTTC. Protein product: CASSSGGTGSKTQYF.

The chain uses TRBV7-8 and TRBJ1-2; D is ambiguous. The CDR3 has 12 amino acids. The germline V gene has CDR1 SGHVS and CDR2 FQNEAQ. V dropped 1 base and J dropped 12 bases, with 12 bases sitting between them. CDR3 sequence reads: CASSLGFGLHTF. Here the CDR3 DNA reads TGTGCCAGCAGCTTAGGGTTTGGGCTACACACCTTC.